This is a list of T cell receptor beta chains from one sample in a study of spatial heterogeneity in lung cancer. One entry per CDR3 protein, called by TCRdb with MiXCR from the 5' RACE reads. Of fewer than 15,000 distinct CDR3 sequences listed, 4.5% to 6% are singletons. This specimen was lung tumor tissue, taken at surgery. These receptors were collected from a female donor with early-stage non-small cell lung cancer. CDR3s include the opening cysteine and the closing phenylalanine or tryptophan. A D gene is named only where the DNA matches it firmly. Clone size appears in some rows only: once, few, many, or a class for an expanded clone.

>-|many|TRBJ2-3|TRBV7-9
CASSLLDTYTDTQYF
TGTGCCAGCAGCTTATTGGACACCTACACAGATACGCAGTATTTT
>-|many|TRBJ2-1|TRBV12-3/TRBV12-4
CASSIRRGMSNEQFF
TGTGCCAGCAGTATACGAAGGGGGATGAGCAATGAGCAGTTCTTC
>-|many|TRBJ1-5|TRBV28
CASSFGGTSNQPQHF
TGTGCCAGCAGTTTCGGCGGGACTAGCAATCAGCCCCAGCATTTT
>TRBD1|many|TRBJ2-1|TRBV7-2
CASSLMVAGQGDDEQFF
TGTGCCAGCAGCTTGATGGTGGCGGGACAGGGGGATGATGAGCAGTTCTTC
>-|many|TRBJ1-5|TRBV20-1
CSASLRDTAQPQHF
TGCAGTGCTAGCCTCCGGGACACCGCGCAGCCCCAGCATTTT
>-|many|TRBJ2-1|TRBV5-1
CASSLAEGSPNEQFF
TGCGCCAGCAGCTTGGCCGAGGGTTCACCCAATGAGCAGTTCTTC
>-|many|TRBJ2-1|TRBV9
CASSVWSSRDPTANYNEQFF
TGTGCCAGCAGCGTTTGGTCTAGTCGGGACCCCACCGCGAACTACAATGAGCAGTTCTTC
>TRBD1|many|TRBJ1-5|TRBV30
CAWSPGGEQPQHF
TGTGCCTGGAGTCCAGGGGGGGAACAGCCCCAGCATTTT
>-|medium-sized|TRBJ2-1|TRBV11-1
CASSLMGGRFYNEQFF
TGTGCCAGCAGCTTAATGGGGGGAAGGTTCTACAATGAGCAGTTCTTC
>TRBD1|many|TRBJ1-6|TRBV6-5
CASRSPGTGNSPLHF
TGTGCCAGCAGGTCACCCGGGACAGGGAATTCACCCCTCCACTTT
>-|many|TRBJ1-2|TRBV10-3
CAIGPGGHYGYTF
TGTGCCATCGGACCGGGGGGGCACTATGGCTACACCTTC
>TRBD1|-|TRBJ2-7|TRBV5-5
CASSLLGRGHDEQYF
TGTGCCAGCAGCTTGCTTGGCAGGGGGCATGACGAGCAGTACTTC
>-|many|TRBJ2-6|TRBV5-6
CASSYRDLPSGANVLTF
TGTGCCAGCAGCTACAGGGACCTACCCTCTGGGGCCAACGTCCTGACTTTC
>TRBD1|medium-sized|TRBJ2-2|TRBV7-2
CASSWQTGGNTGELFF
TGTGCCAGCAGCTGGCAGACAGGGGGGAACACCGGGGAGCTGTTTTTT
>-|medium-sized|TRBJ1-2|TRBV5-1
CASSHRDVRYGYTF
TGCGCCAGCAGCCACAGGGACGTACGCTATGGCTACACCTTC
>-|many|TRBJ2-1|TRBV6-1
CASENGGGYNEQFF
TGTGCCAGCGAGAATGGGGGAGGTTACAATGAGCAGTTCTTC
>-|many|TRBJ1-2|TRBV19
CASSIDGTGRHIGYGYTF
TGTGCCAGTAGTATAGATGGAACAGGGAGGCATATTGGCTATGGCTACACCTTC
>-|many|TRBJ1-6|TRBV6-5
CASRGGSVSNSPLHF
TGTGCCAGTCGCGGGGGGAGCGTTTCTAATTCACCCCTCCACTTT
>-|many|TRBJ2-3|TRBV7-9
CASSFFPSADTQYF
TGTGCCAGCAGCTTTTTTCCTAGCGCAGATACGCAGTATTTT
>-|-|TRBJ2-1|TRBV10-3
CAISDQGITYNEQFF
TGTGCCATCAGTGATCAGGGAATTACCTACAATGAGCAGTTCTTC
>TRBD1|many|TRBJ1-1|TRBV11-2
CASSLATGGFREAFF
TGTGCCAGCAGCTTAGCGACAGGGGGCTTTCGGGAAGCTTTCTTT
>-|many|TRBJ2-3|TRBV7-8
CASSLTYQGTDTQYF
TGTGCCAGCAGTCTTACCTACCAGGGCACAGATACGCAGTATTTT
>-|many|TRBJ2-3|TRBV27
CASKGDSDTQYF
TGTGCCAGCAAGGGGGACTCGGATACGCAGTATTTT
>-|-|TRBJ2-1|TRBV3-1
CASSQVARSYNEQFF
TGTGCCAGCAGCCAAGTGGCACGCTCCTACAATGAGCAGTTCTTC
>-|many|TRBJ1-5|TRBV28
CASRSRGSVPYQPQHF
TGTGCCAGCAGATCCAGAGGGTCAGTTCCCTATCAGCCCCAGCATTTT
>-|many|TRBJ1-1|TRBV20-1
CSAPPRASGGAFF
TGCAGTGCACCCCCCCGGGCCTCGGGGGGAGCTTTCTTT
>-|many|TRBJ2-1|TRBV28
CASSFDGSSYNEQFF
TGTGCCAGCAGTTTTGACGGGAGCTCCTACAATGAGCAGTTCTTC
>-|many|TRBJ1-4|TRBV7-9
CASSLASVNEKLFF
TGTGCCAGCAGCTTAGCCAGTGTGAATGAAAAACTGTTTTTT
>-|many|TRBJ2-3|TRBV29-1
CSPTGPTGGRDTQYF
TGCAGCCCCACAGGACCAACGGGGGGCCGGGATACGCAGTATTTT
>TRBD2|many|TRBJ2-3|TRBV12-3/TRBV12-4
CASSELAGGFTDTQYF
TGTGCCAGCAGTGAACTAGCGGGGGGATTCACAGATACGCAGTATTTT
>-|many|TRBJ2-2|TRBV29-1
CSVGKGDTGELFF
TGCAGCGTTGGGAAAGGAGACACCGGGGAGCTGTTTTTT
>TRBD1|many|TRBJ2-3|TRBV5-5
CASSLDRGADTQYF
TGTGCCAGCAGCTTGGACAGGGGTGCAGATACGCAGTATTTT
>-|few|TRBJ2-2|TRBV20-1
CSARIWGAGTGELFF
TGCAGTGCCAGGATTTGGGGGGCCGGCACCGGGGAGCTGTTTTTT
>-|many|TRBJ1-5|TRBV9
CASSTGPGDNQPQHF
TGTGCCAGCAGCACTGGTCCAGGGGATAATCAGCCCCAGCATTTT
>TRBD1|many|TRBJ1-5|TRBV20-1
CSARDRGRGYSNQPQHF
TGCAGTGCTAGAGACAGGGGGCGCGGATATAGCAATCAGCCCCAGCATTTT
>TRBD1|large|TRBJ2-3|TRBV7-2
CASSRLGQGRGPLF
TGTGCCAGCAGCCGCTTGGGACAGGGGCGAGGCCCCCTTTTT
>TRBD2|many|TRBJ2-7|TRBV11-2
CASRPLAGSYEQYF
TGTGCCAGCCGACCGCTAGCGGGCTCCTACGAGCAGTACTTC
>TRBD2|-|TRBJ2-3|TRBV4-3
CASSQCSAGGTDTQYF
TGCGCCAGCAGCCAATGTTCAGCGGGAGGCACAGATACGCAGTATTTT
>-|many|TRBJ2-7|TRBV20-1
CSARTQGGIGEQYF
TGCAGTGCACGTACACAGGGGGGGATCGGCGAGCAGTACTTC
>-|many|TRBJ2-7|TRBV4-1
CASSQAVSSSYEQYF
TGCGCCAGCAGCCAAGCGGTTTCCAGTTCCTACGAGCAGTACTTC
>TRBD1|many|TRBJ2-2|TRBV5-1
CASSKGQGRTGELFF
TGCGCCAGCAGCAAGGGACAGGGGAGGACCGGGGAGCTGTTTTTT
>-|many|TRBJ2-7|TRBV12-3/TRBV12-4
CASSFMLGSYEQYF
TGTGCCAGCAGTTTCATGCTAGGGTCCTACGAGCAGTACTTC
>-|many|TRBJ2-6|TRBV5-1
CASSLGRVTTSGANVLTF
TGCGCCAGCAGCTTGGGCCGGGTTACAACCTCTGGGGCCAACGTCCTGACTTTC
>-|many|TRBJ1-3|TRBV28
CASSRGSSSGNTIYF
TGTGCCAGCAGTAGGGGTTCCTCCTCTGGAAACACCATATATTTT
>TRBD1|medium-sized|TRBJ1-1|TRBV12-3/TRBV12-4
CASKKAGGAALGAFF
TGTGCCAGCAAAAAAGCAGGGGGCGCGGCCCTTGGAGCTTTCTTT
>-|many|TRBJ1-2|TRBV6-1
CASSERTSGYTF
TGTGCCAGCAGTGAAAGGACCTCTGGCTACACCTTC
>TRBD1|many|TRBJ2-1|TRBV5-1
CASSPTGNPSYNEQFF
TGCGCCAGCAGCCCGACAGGGAATCCGTCCTACAATGAGCAGTTCTTC
>-|many|TRBJ1-2|TRBV5-5
CASSFSHTNGYTF
TGTGCCAGCAGCTTCAGCCACACAAATGGCTACACCTTC
>TRBD1|many|TRBJ2-2|TRBV7-9
CASSYGRGMAGELFF
TGTGCCAGCAGCTACGGCAGGGGGATGGCCGGGGAGCTGTTTTTT
>TRBD2|many|TRBJ2-7|TRBV20-1
CSASLQGGWTYEQYF
TGCAGTGCTAGCCTCCAGGGAGGGTGGACCTACGAGCAGTACTTC
>-|medium-sized|TRBJ2-3|TRBV5-4
CASSPRRATDTQYF
TGTGCCAGCAGCCCTCGCAGGGCCACAGATACGCAGTATTTT
>-|medium-sized|TRBJ2-5|TRBV20-1
CSAPPRGRTQGETQYF
TGCAGTGCTCCTCCCCGGGGCCGAACACAAGGAGAGACCCAGTACTTC
>-|many|TRBJ1-1|TRBV6-5
CASSYSGDGGTEAFF
TGTGCCAGCAGTTACTCAGGGGATGGGGGCACTGAAGCTTTCTTT
>TRBD2|many|TRBJ2-2|TRBV5-1
CASSSRGSGGSNTGELFF
TGCGCCAGCAGCTCCCGGGGTAGCGGGGGATCGAACACCGGGGAGCTGTTTTTT
>-|medium-sized|TRBJ2-7|TRBV15
CATSREGTSSYEQYF
TGTGCCACCAGCAGAGAGGGCACCTCCTCCTACGAGCAGTACTTC
>-|many|TRBJ2-1|TRBV12-3/TRBV12-4
CASSLSGTGNNEQFF
TGTGCCAGCAGTTTGTCGGGAACAGGGAATAATGAGCAGTTCTTC
>-|many|TRBJ1-4|TRBV11-2
CASSLVGKLFF
TGTGCCAGCAGCTTAGTCGGAAAACTGTTTTTT
>-|many|TRBJ2-7|TRBV6-5
CASSYSGAGYEQYF
TGTGCCAGCAGTTACTCGGGGGCAGGCTACGAGCAGTACTTC
>TRBD1|many|TRBJ2-1|TRBV11-2
CASSGLAGGGYNEQFF
TGTGCCAGCAGCGGTTTGGCAGGGGGCGGCTACAATGAGCAGTTCTTC